This T cell receptor (beta chain) was documented in a study of blood T cell repertoires in COVID-19. TCRdb keeps only in-frame clones here, not all; method: immunoSEQ multiplex PCR. The repertoire has some 99,000 clones, approximately 90% of them found once; the top ten carry around 1.1%. Germline values: CDR1 WNHNN, CDR2 SYGVQD (reference sequence). Trimming pared 8 bases from V and 6 bases from J, leaving 16 bases between. This CDR3 is 13 amino acids long. The sample taken for sequencing was peripheral blood. This sequence was found in a human donor in a cohort sampled during active COVID-19. This chain links TRBV10-1 with TRBJ1-2; D unresolved. This CDR3 is CASWHLRADGYTF. The CDR3 DNA reads as TGCGCCAGCTGGCATCTGAGAGCGGATGGCTACACCTTC.